Shown below are 8 T cell receptor beta chains from a single sample sequenced in a study of OX40 agonist ivuxolimab in advanced cancers. Receptor amplification or capture employed the immunoSEQ multiplex PCR assay. The table comes from immuneACCESS by way of TCRdb, which keeps in-frame sequences with V and J called. Part of the clones is missing from these tables; in studies checked, under half for an unresolved V gene and the rest for unknown reasons. The sample profile shows about 94,000 clones; roughly 84% of them were found once. In total, the top ten clones hold under 0.35% of the sample. The starting material was CD4+ or CD8+ T cells sorted from blood, obtained in a trial of the OX40 agonist ivuxolimab. The receptors come from an adult with an advanced solid tumor such as melanoma, head and neck, liver or kidney cancer.

On this clone: One end of the junction varies from germline; a read error may be responsible. The rearrangement uses TRBV7-7 and TRBJ2-2; maybe TRBD2 (7 bases). The CDR3 extends over 16 amino acids. Germline V gene data show CDR1 as SSHAT and CDR2 as FNYEAQ (reference sequence). This chain's CDR3 is CASSLRGGAATGELFF. The CDR3, as DNA: TGTGCTAGCAGCTTACGAGGGGGGGCCGCCACCGGGGAGCTGTTTTTT.

The V call is TRBV5-4, the J call TRBJ2-3; 12 bases align to TRBD1. The CDR3 runs to 19 residues. V lost 5 bases, J lost 1 base, and 14 bases stayed unmatched. CDR1 and CDR2 (germline): SGHNT, YYREEE (reference sequence). The CDR3, as DNA: TGTGCCAGCAGTTGGGACAGGGGGCTGGTAGCGGGGGGCACAGATACGCAGTATTTT. This gives the protein CASSWDRGLVAGGTDTQYF.

The V and J genes are TRBV6-1 and TRBJ1-1; no clear D. The germline V and J ends were trimmed by 5 bases and 8 bases, with 9 bases remaining between them. Germline CDR1 reads MNHNS; CDR2 reads SASEGT. The CDR3 consists of 11 residues. This chain's CDR3 is CASSWASEAFF. The CDR3 DNA is TGTGCCAGCAGTTGGGCGTCAGAAGCTTTCTTT.

V usage is TRBV27 and J usage is TRBJ2-6; the D is unclear. The germline CDR1 and CDR2 sequences are MNHEY and SMNVEV (reference sequence). Trimming cost V 6 bases and J 4 bases, with 13 bases left between them. This CDR3 has 15 residues. CDR3 nucleotides: TGTGCCAGCAGCCCTTTCACGGCCGGGGCCAACGTCCTGACTTTC. Protein sequence: CASSPFTAGANVLTF.

CDR3 residues: CASSSGQLTTNEKLFF. The CDR3 DNA follows: TGTGCCAGCAGTTCGGGACAGCTGACAACTAATGAAAAACTGTTTTTT. The V and J genes are TRBV6-5 and TRBJ1-4; the match to TRBD1 covers 7 bases. Trimming removed 4 bases from V and 0 bases from J; junction bases left unmatched: 5. CDR3 length: 16 residues. Per germline, CDR1 MNHEY and CDR2 SVGAGI.

The genes are TRBV6-5 and TRBJ2-7, with D possibly being TRBD1 (8 bases). V was pared by 10 bases and J by 5 bases, with 18 bases between. Germline values: CDR1 MNHEY, CDR2 SVGAGI. The CDR3 contains 13 residues. The CDR3 DNA follows: TGTGCCACAGGGGGGGACAGGACCCACGAGCAGTACTTC. The encoded protein is CATGGDRTHEQYF.

J is TRBJ2-5 and V is TRBV5-4; 8 nucleotides align to TRBD1. V was clipped by 2 bases and J by 1 base; unmatched bases: 1. Looked up from germline, CDR1 is SGHNT and CDR2 is YYREEE (reference sequence). The CDR3 consists of 14 residues. The CDR3 region is CASSLQGVQETQYF. As DNA, the CDR3 is TGTGCCAGCAGCTTACAGGGGGTCCAAGAGACCCAGTACTTC. Full variable domain (outside the CDR3, taken from reference TRBV5-4 and TRBJ2-5): ETGVTQSPTHLIKTRGQQVTLRCSSQSGHNTVSWYQQALGQGPQFIFQYYREEENGRGNFPPRFSGLQFPNYSSELNVNALELDDSALYLCASSLQGVQETQYFGPGTRLLVL.

V usage is TRBV18 and J usage is TRBJ2-3; D not certain. Germline V gene sequence: CDR1 KGHSH, CDR2 LQKENI. V lost 6 bases and J 2 bases, leaving 3 bases between the germline ends. There are 11 residues in the CDR3. The CDR3: CASSLTDTQYF. The CDR3 coding sequence is TGTGCCAGCTCGCTCACAGATACGCAGTATTTT.